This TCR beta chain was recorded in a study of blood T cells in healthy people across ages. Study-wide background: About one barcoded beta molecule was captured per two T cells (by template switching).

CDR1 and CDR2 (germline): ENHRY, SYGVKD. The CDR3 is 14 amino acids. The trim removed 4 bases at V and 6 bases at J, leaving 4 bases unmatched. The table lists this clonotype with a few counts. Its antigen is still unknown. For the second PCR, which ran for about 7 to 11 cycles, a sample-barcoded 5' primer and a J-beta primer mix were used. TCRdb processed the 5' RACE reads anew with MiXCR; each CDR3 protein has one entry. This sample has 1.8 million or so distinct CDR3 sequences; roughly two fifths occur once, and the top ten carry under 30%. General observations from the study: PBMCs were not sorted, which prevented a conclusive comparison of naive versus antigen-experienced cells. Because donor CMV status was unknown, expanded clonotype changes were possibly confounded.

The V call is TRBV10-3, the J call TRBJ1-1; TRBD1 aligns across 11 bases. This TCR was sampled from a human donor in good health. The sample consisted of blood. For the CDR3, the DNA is TGTGCCATCAGTGGGACAGGGGGCCTCGCTGAAGCTTTCTTT. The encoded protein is CAISGTGGLAEAFF.